This TCR beta chain is drawn from a study of T cells in Graves' hyperthyroidism and ophthalmopathy. Study-level points and caveats: Before onset, ophthalmopathy was predicted by the model a median about 6.2 months earlier.

The PBMCs were sourced from fresh peripheral blood (around 9.3 ml). This clonotype was detected ten times or more. Its cognate antigen is unknown. Trimming took 6 bases from V and 0 from J; bases not matched to a gene: 9. This CDR3 has 18 residues. From germline, CDR1 is MNHEY and CDR2 SVGEGT. Amplification targeted TCR beta CDR3 regions from RNA transcripts. A first-round RT-PCR of the TCR CDR3 used the HTBI primer set. TCRdb reprocessed the multiplex PCR reads via MiXCR and lists one record per CDR3 protein. The sample lists about 590,000 distinct CDR3 sequences; 14% were seen once. Sequencing was carried out using blood. The source is a woman younger than 35 with Graves' ophthalmopathy. The gene calls are TRBV6-2 or TRBV6-3 and TRBJ2-3; 13 positions agree with TRBD2. The CDR3 sequence is CASRAGTSGTTSTDTQYF. The CDR3 nucleotides are TGTGCCAGCAGGGCTGGGACTAGCGGGACTACAAGCACAGATACGCAGTATTTT.